Reported below is one T cell receptor (beta chain). Its antigen is unknown. This entry is derived from a study of response to subunit inactivated influenza vaccine. Overall study results and limits: Seasonal influenza vaccination, on each occasion, was suggested by the authors to recruit few new T cells.

The junction had 3 bases not matched to a gene; V was cut back by 4 bases and J by 9 bases. CDR3 length: 13 amino acids. Germline loops: CDR1 SGHTA, CDR2 FQGNSA. TCRdb independently ran MiXCR on the RT-PCR reads; one entry per CDR3 protein. Found here are about 240,000 distinct CDR3 sequences, 12% of them singletons; the top ten hold about 7.8%. The V and J genes are TRBV7-2 and TRBJ2-1, with 10 bases fitting TRBD2. This specimen consisted of non-naive T cells sorted from PBMCs, obtained 14 to 15 days before vaccination. The origin of this receptor is a man aged 45 to 65 who received an inactivated influenza vaccine. The CDR3 here is CASSYLAGVEQFF. CDR3 DNA: TGTGCCAGCAGCTACCTAGCGGGAGTTGAGCAGTTCTTC. Filled out from reference TRBV7-2 and TRBJ2-1, the complete variable domain reads GAGVSQSPSNKVTEKGKDVELRCDPISGHTALYWYRQSLGQGLEFLIYFQGNSAPDKSGLPSDRFSAERTGGSVSTLTIQRTQQEDSAVYLCASSYLAGVEQFFGPGTRLTVL.